This T cell receptor beta chain was recorded in a study of CD8+ T cells in alopecia areata. This CDR3 has 13 residues. Trimming removed 6 bases from V and 4 bases from J, with 13 bases in between. Germline V gene lookup returns CDR1 ENHRY and CDR2 SYGVKD. The authors extracted RNA and reverse transcribed it into cDNA as the sequencing template. The data were produced by immunoSEQ multiplex PCR, yet TCRdb's version contains in-frame clones alone and is incomplete. In the table there are some 99,000 clones, nearly 45% of which are singletons. The sequence derives from a human donor with alopecia areata. This rearrangement joins TRBV10-3 to TRBJ2-7; D possibly corresponds to TRBD1 (6 bases). The sequencing input was CD4+ T cells sorted from blood. The CDR3 region is CAIREQGRYEQYF. The CDR3 DNA reads TGTGCCATCAGGGAACAGGGTCGGTACGAGCAGTACTTC.